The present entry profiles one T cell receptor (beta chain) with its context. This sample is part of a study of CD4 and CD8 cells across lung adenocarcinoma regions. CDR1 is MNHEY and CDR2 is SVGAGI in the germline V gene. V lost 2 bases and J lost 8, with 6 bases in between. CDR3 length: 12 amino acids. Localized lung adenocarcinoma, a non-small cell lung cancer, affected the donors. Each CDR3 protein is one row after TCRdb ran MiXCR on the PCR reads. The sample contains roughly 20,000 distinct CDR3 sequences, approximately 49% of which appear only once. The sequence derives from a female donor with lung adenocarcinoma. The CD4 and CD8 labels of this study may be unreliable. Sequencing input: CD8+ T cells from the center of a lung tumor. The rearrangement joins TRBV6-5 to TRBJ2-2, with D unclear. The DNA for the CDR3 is TGTGCCAGCAGTTACAACGGAGGGGAGCTGTTTTTT. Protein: CASSYNGGELFF.